Following are 8 T cell receptor beta chains from one sample sequenced in a study of blood T cell repertoires in COVID-19. Using immunoSEQ multiplex PCR, the repertoire was profiled, and TCRdb retains in-frame clones only, with some absent. The sample consists of 150,000 to 180,000 clones, approximately 86% of them appearing once. Sequenced: peripheral blood. Every receptor here comes from a woman in her 70s with acute or convalescent COVID-19.

V and J are TRBV5-1 and TRBJ1-2; no clear D. V was trimmed by 4 bases and J by 2 bases, leaving 12 bases between them. The CDR3 runs to 14 residues. Germline CDR1 and CDR2: SGHRS and YFSETQ. The CDR3 spells CASSPSRTNYGYTF. In nucleotides, the CDR3 is TGCGCCAGCAGCCCGTCCCGAACAAACTATGGCTACACCTTC.

This rearrangement joins TRBV6-5 to TRBJ1-2; the match to TRBD1 covers 7 bases. With V trimmed by 8 bases and J by 5 bases, 11 bases remained unmatched. Germline V CDR1 and CDR2: MNHEY, SVGAGI. The CDR3 totals 14 residues. The CDR3 DNA follows: TGTGCCAGCTCTAGTGGGACAGAGGCGTATGGCTACACCTTC. Translating it yields CASSSGTEAYGYTF.

The table lists this clone with a count of one. The V call is TRBV18, the J call TRBJ1-5, with a tentative D call TRBD1 (6 bases). V was cut by 3 bases and J by 7 bases, with 19 bases left in between. The CDR3 is 16 amino acids. Germline V lookup: CDR1 KGHSH, CDR2 LQKENI. The CDR3 DNA sequence: TGTGCCAGCTCACCCAAGCCGGGACAACAATCGCAGCCCCAGCATTTT. Its translation: CASSPKPGQQSQPQHF.

The chain links TRBV18 to TRBJ1-5; D is unresolved. This CDR3 is 16 amino acids long. V lost 0 bases, J lost 0 bases, and 9 bases lay in between. Germline lookup yields CDR1 KGHSH and CDR2 LQKENI. The CDR3 nucleotides read TGTGCCAGCTCACCACCTGGGCAGTATAGCAATCAGCCCCAGCATTTT. It specifies CASSPPGQYSNQPQHF.

The rearrangement uses TRBV7-9 and TRBJ2-3; 12 nucleotides agree with TRBD2. CDR3 length: 15 amino acids. CDR1 and CDR2 from the germline V gene are SEHNR and FQNEAQ (reference sequence). Germline trimming cut 6 bases from V and 6 bases from J; bases unmatched to any gene: 7. The CDR3 nucleotides read TGTGCCAGCAGGGGGACTAGCGGGCTCCGGGATACGCAGTATTTT. Its translation is CASRGTSGLRDTQYF.

The V gene is TRBV7-6, the J gene TRBJ2-2; 10 nucleotides align to TRBD2. Germline V gene data show CDR1 as SGHVS and CDR2 as FNYEAQ. The CDR3 has 16 amino acids. V trimming: 1 base; J trimming: 5 bases; junction bases outside the gene matches: 4. The CDR3 sequence is CASSLGILAGTGELFF. The CDR3, as DNA: TGTGCCAGCAGCTTAGGGATACTAGCGGGGACCGGGGAGCTGTTTTTT.

CDR3 region: CASSQNSYEQYV. The CDR3 region has the DNA TGTGCCAGCAGTCAAAACTCCTACGAGCAGTACGTC. The rearrangement links TRBV6-2 or TRBV6-3 to TRBJ2-7; no reliable D call. The germline CDR1 and CDR2 sequences are MNHEY and SVGEGT. This CDR3 is 12 amino acids long. The ends were cut back, 5 bases at V and 0 bases at J, with 5 bases in the middle.

The rearrangement links TRBV5-5 to TRBJ2-5, with D possibly being TRBD2 (5 bases). Germline V gene lookup returns CDR1 SGHKS and CDR2 YYEKEE (reference sequence). The V gene lost 4 bases and the J gene lost 1 base, with 14 bases spanning the gap. The CDR3 totals 15 residues. CDR3 sequence reads: CASSRGQTLQETQYF. CDR3 nucleotides: TGTGCCAGCAGCCGAGGGCAAACCCTCCAAGAGACCCAGTACTTC. The variable domain in full, completed from reference TRBV5-5 and TRBJ2-5, reads DAGVTQSPTHLIKTRGQQVTLRCSPISGHKSVSWYQQVLGQGPQFIFQYYEKEERGRGNFPDRFSARQFPNYSSELNVNALLLGDSALYLCASSRGQTLQETQYFGPGTRLLVL.